This T cell receptor (beta chain) came from a study of T cells in Graves' hyperthyroidism and ophthalmopathy. Germline V CDR1 and CDR2: SGHNT, YENEEA. Trimming cost V 4 bases and J 4 bases, with 6 bases left between them. The CDR3 has 12 amino acids. RNA transcripts yielded amplified TCR beta CDR3 regions. The HTBI primer set served for first-round RT-PCR of the TCR CDR3. TCRdb reprocessed the multiplex PCR reads with MiXCR, giving one entry per CDR3 protein. The sample shows 600,000 to 650,000 distinct CDR3 sequences, around 20% of them seen only once. Sequencing was done on a sample of blood. The clonotype was recovered from a man younger than 40 with Graves' ophthalmopathy. The chain couples TRBV11-3 to TRBJ2-3; D remains ambiguous. DNA of the CDR3: TGTGCCAGCAGCTCTAGTTCAGATACGCAGTATTTT. Its translation is CASSSSSDTQYF. Supplemented by reference TRBV11-3 and TRBJ2-3, the full variable domain reads EAGVVQSPRYKIIEKKQPVAFWCNPISGHNTLYWYLQNLGQGPELLIRYENEEAVDDSQLPKDRFSAERLKGVDSTLKIQPAELGDSAVYLCASSSSSDTQYFGPGTRLTVL.